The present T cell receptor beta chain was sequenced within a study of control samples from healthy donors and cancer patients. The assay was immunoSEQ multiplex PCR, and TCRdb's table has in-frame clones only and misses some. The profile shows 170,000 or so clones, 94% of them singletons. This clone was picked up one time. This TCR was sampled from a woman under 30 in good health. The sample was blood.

Here the CDR3 reads CASSLDSWGYEQYF. For the CDR3, the DNA is TGTGCCAGCAGCTTGGATTCGTGGGGGTACGAGCAGTACTTC. The V gene is TRBV11-2, the J gene TRBJ2-7, with D perhaps TRBD1 or TRBD2 (5 bases each). V shed 3 bases and J shed 4 bases, with 13 bases lying between them. Germline V gene sequence: CDR1 SGHAT, CDR2 FQNNGV. This CDR3 spans 14 amino acids. The variable domain in full, completed from reference TRBV11-2 and TRBJ2-7, reads EAGVAQSPRYKIIEKRQSVAFWCNPISGHATLYWYQQILGQGPKLLIQFQNNGVVDDSQLPKDRFSAERLKGVDSTLKIQPAKLEDSAVYLCASSLDSWGYEQYFGPGTRLTVT.